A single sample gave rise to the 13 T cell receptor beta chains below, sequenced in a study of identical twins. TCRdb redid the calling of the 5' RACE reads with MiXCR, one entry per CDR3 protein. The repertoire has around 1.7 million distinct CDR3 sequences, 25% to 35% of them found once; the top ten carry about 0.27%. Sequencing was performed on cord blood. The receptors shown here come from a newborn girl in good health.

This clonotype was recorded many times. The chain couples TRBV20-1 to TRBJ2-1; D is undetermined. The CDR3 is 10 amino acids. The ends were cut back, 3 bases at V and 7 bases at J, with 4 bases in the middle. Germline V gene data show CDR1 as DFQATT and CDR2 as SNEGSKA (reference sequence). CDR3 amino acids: CSASRNEQFF. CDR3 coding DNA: TGCAGTGCTAGTCGGAATGAGCAGTTCTTC.

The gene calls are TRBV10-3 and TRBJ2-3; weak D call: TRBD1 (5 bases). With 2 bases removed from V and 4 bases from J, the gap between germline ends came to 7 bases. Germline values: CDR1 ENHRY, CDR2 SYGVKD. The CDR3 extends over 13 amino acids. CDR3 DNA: TGTGCCATCAGTGAGAACAGGCCAGATACGCAGTATTTT. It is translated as CAISENRPDTQYF.

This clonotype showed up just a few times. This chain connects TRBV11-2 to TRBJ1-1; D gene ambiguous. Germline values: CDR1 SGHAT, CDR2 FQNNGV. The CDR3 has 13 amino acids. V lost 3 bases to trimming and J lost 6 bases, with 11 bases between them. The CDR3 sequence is CASSLVRKAEAFF. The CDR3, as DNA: TGTGCCAGCAGCTTGGTCAGGAAGGCTGAAGCTTTCTTT.

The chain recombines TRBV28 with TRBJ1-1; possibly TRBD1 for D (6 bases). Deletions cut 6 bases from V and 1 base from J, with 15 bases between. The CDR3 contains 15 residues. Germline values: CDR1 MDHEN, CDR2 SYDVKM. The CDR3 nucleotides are TGTGCCAGCAGACGGTCGGGGGGCCGGAACACTGAAGCTTTCTTT. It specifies CASRRSGGRNTEAFF.

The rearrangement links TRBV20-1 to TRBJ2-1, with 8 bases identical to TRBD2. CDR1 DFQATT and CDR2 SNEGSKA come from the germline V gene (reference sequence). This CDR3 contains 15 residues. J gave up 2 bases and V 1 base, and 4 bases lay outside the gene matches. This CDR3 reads CSARVKRGPYNEQFF. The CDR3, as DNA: TGCAGTGCTAGAGTAAAGCGGGGGCCCTACAATGAGCAGTTCTTC.

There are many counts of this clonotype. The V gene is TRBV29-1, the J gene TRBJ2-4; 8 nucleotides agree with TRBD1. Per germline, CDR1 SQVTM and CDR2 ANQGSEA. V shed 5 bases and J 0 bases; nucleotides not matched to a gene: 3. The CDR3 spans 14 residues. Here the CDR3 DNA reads TGCAGCGTTCAGGGGGCCCTAGCCAAAAACATTCAGTACTTC. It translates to CSVQGALAKNIQYF.

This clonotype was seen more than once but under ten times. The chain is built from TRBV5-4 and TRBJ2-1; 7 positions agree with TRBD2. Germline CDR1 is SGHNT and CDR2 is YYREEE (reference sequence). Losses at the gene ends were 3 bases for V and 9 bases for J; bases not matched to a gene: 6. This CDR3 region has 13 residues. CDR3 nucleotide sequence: TGTGCCAGCAGCTCCTGGACTAGTTTTGAGCAGTTCTTC. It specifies CASSSWTSFEQFF.

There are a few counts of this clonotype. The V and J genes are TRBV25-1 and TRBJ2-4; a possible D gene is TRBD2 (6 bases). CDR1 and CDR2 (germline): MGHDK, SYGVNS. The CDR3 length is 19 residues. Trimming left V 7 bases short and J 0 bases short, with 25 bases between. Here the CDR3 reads CASNDKAGIIRLAKNIQYF. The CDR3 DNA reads TGTGCCAGCAACGACAAAGCGGGTATTATCCGACTAGCCAAAAACATTCAGTACTTC.

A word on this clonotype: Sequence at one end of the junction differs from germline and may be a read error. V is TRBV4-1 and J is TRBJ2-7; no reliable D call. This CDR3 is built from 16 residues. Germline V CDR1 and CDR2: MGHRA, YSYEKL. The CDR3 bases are TGCACCAGCAGCCAATACGGGCCTGGATCTTCTTACGAGCAGTACTTC. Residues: CTSSQYGPGSSYEQYF.

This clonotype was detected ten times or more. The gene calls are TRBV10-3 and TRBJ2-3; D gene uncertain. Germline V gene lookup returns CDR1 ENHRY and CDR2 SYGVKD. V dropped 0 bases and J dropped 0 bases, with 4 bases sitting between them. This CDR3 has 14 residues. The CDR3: CAISESTSTDTQYF. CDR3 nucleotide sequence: TGTGCCATCAGTGAGTCGACTAGCACAGATACGCAGTATTTT.

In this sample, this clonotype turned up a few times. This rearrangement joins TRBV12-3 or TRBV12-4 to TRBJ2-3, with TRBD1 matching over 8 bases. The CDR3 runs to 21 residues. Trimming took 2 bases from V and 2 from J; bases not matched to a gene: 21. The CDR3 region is CASSLRVIVAGGQGITDTQYF. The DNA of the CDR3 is TGTGCCAGCAGTTTAAGAGTCATTGTGGCAGGGGGCCAAGGAATCACAGATACGCAGTATTTT.

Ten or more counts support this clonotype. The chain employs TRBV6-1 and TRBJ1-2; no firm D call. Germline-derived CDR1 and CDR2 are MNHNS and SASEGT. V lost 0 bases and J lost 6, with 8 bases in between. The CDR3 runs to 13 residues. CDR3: CASSEAPGNGYTF. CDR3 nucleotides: TGTGCCAGCAGTGAAGCGCCGGGGAATGGCTACACCTTC.

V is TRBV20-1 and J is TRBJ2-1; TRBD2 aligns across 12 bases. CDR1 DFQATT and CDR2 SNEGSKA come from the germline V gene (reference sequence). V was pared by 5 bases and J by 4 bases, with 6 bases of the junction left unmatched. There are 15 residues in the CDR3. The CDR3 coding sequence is TGCAGTGCTGCTACCGGGACTAGCGGGTACAATGAGCAGTTCTTC. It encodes CSAATGTSGYNEQFF.